The source of this TCR beta chain is a study of a mutant IDH1 vaccine in newly diagnosed glioma. Study details: Previous treatment comprised radiotherapy, temozolomide, or both, mostly both.

Details on this clone: Its specificity is not known.

The time point here: baseline, week 1 (first vaccination visit). Treatment: pre-vaccination baseline after standard-of-care therapy. Every donor had a new WHO grade 3 or 4 astrocytoma that was IDH1-mutant, with loss of nuclear ATRX. Produced via immunoSEQ multiplex PCR; TCRdb's table is partial and in-frame only. The repertoire has 20,000 to 25,000 clones, under 85% of them found once; the top ten carry less than 5.5%. Study results and caveats: Pseudoprogression appeared independent of alterations in top peripheral clonotypes.

V lost 1 base and J 6 bases, leaving 9 bases between the germline ends. The CDR3 consists of 13 residues. The germline V gene encodes CDR1 SEHNR and CDR2 FQNEAQ (reference sequence). The chain recombines TRBV7-9 with TRBJ1-2; D ambiguous. This specimen consisted of PBMCs, obtained from a glioma patient treated with radiotherapy, temozolomide or both. This clonotype was sampled from a man in his forties with glioma. DNA for the CDR3: TGTGCCAGCAGCTTAGGGCAGGTTAATGGCTACACCTTC. Translated: CASSLGQVNGYTF.